This TCR beta chain was observed in a study of graft-versus-host responses after intestinal transplantation. At the level of the study: Transplantation in recipients was multivisceral, liver-intestinal, or isolated intestinal. All recipients got anti-thymocyte globulin induction, then tacrolimus and steroids for approximately 3 years.

This CDR3 contains 17 residues. Trimming took off 4 bases at V and 0 bases at J, with 16 bases between the two ends. Germline assignment: CDR1 SGHTA and CDR2 FQGNSA. Comments on this clone: Its antigen is currently unknown.

Profiling relied on immunoSEQ multiplex PCR, and the TCRdb table lists in-frame clones only, not all of them. The sample holds 75,000 to 95,000 clones, more than 85% seen once. Whole-study results and caveats: Circulating GvH clones peaking coincided with falling HvG clones soon after transplant. GvH clonotypes were identified within recipient marrow, with a subset emerging first in ileum or blood.

Source: unstimulated CD8+ T cells sorted from spleen or lymph node cells, taken before intestinal transplant. V usage is TRBV7-2 and J usage is TRBJ1-5, with D maybe TRBD1 (6 bases). The TCR comes from a human donor who received an intestinal transplant. This CDR3 reads CASSSDRSPYSNQPQHF. For the CDR3, the DNA is TGTGCCAGCAGCTCGGACAGAAGTCCTTATAGCAATCAGCCCCAGCATTTT.